The entry below gives a single T cell receptor (beta chain) sequence along with its context. This sample is part of a study of shared clonotypes between healthy human individuals. Generated by immunoSEQ multiplex PCR, the TCRdb table keeps only in-frame clones and is missing some. Here the sample spans just under 350,000 clones, more than 60% being singletons. This CDR3 has 14 residues. CDR1 and CDR2 (germline): SGHNT, YENEEA. V trimming: 8 bases; J trimming: 8 bases; junction bases outside the gene matches: 12. Sequencing was carried out using memory CD4+ T cells sorted from blood. Regarding subset: CD45RA-negative fraction. This receptor was obtained from a man aged 30 to 39 in good health. The chain couples TRBV11-3 to TRBJ2-1; TRBD1 matches at 7 bases. For the CDR3, the DNA is TGTGCCAGCGCCTCCGGGACAGCGCTGGATGAGCAGTTCTTC. Its translation: CASASGTALDEQFF.